This entry lists 9 T cell receptor beta chains sequenced from one sample in a study of cytomegalovirus exposure and HLA in healthy donors. The primer mix had 60 Vbeta and 13 Jbeta primers. Sequenced by immunoSEQ multiplex PCR; TCRdb stores in-frame clones only, minus some. The table records some 210,000 clones, 75% to 80% of them present only once. Sequencing was carried out using PBMCs. These receptors all stem from a woman younger than 45 in good health and CMV-seropositive.

The rearrangement uses TRBV10-3 and TRBJ1-5; D is ambiguous. The ends were cut back, 4 bases at V and 0 bases at J, with 10 bases in the middle. The CDR3 spans 15 residues. Looked up from germline, CDR1 is ENHRY and CDR2 is SYGVKD. CDR3 sequence (DNA): TGTGCCATCAGTGTTGGGCCCCTTAGCAATCAGCCCCAGCATTTT. This codes for CAISVGPLSNQPQHF.

The CDR3 sequence: CASSYSGVQPQHF. CDR3 nucleotide sequence: TGTGCCAGCAGTTACAGCGGGGTTCAGCCCCAGCATTTT. The chain combines TRBV6-5 with TRBJ1-5; D uncertain. Trimming took 2 bases from V and 6 from J, leaving 8 bases between them. Looked up from germline, CDR1 is MNHEY and CDR2 is SVGAGI. The CDR3 is 13 amino acids.

J is TRBJ2-3 and V is TRBV5-1; 11 bases agree with TRBD2. The CDR3 sequence is 16 residues long. Germline V gene lookup returns CDR1 SGHRS and CDR2 YFSETQ. V was pared by 0 bases and J by 4 bases, with 4 bases of the junction left unmatched. DNA of the CDR3: TGCGCCAGCAGCTTGGATAGCGGGAGGGCGGCAGATACGCAGTATTTT. It translates to CASSLDSGRAADTQYF.

This chain joins TRBV7-3 and TRBJ2-2; a possible D gene is TRBD2 (7 bases). CDR3 size: 16 residues. The germline CDR1 and CDR2 sequences are SGHTA and FQGTGA. V lost 3 bases to trimming and J lost 0 bases, with 11 bases between them. DNA of the CDR3: TGTGCCAGCAGCTTCACGGGGGGCGCGAACACCGGGGAGCTGTTTTTT. Translated: CASSFTGGANTGELFF.

The gene calls are TRBV29-1 and TRBJ2-2; D possibly corresponds to TRBD2 (5 bases). This CDR3 has 13 amino acids. Germline CDR1 SQVTM, CDR2 ANQGSEA. The V end lost 4 bases, the J end lost 5 bases, and 11 bases lay between the germline ends. CDR3 in amino acids: CSVAPRGTGELFF. The CDR3 region has the DNA TGCAGCGTTGCCCCCAGAGGGACCGGGGAGCTGTTTTTT.

On this clone: Within the sample, other DNA sequences also encode this same CDR3. The chain combines TRBV7-3 with TRBJ2-3, with 9 bases that match TRBD2. Germline-derived CDR1 and CDR2 are SGHTA and FQGTGA. The CDR3 runs to 16 residues. V trimming: 1 base; J trimming: 0 bases; junction bases outside the gene matches: 2. CDR3 sequence reads: CASSLRAGGSTDTQYF. DNA of the CDR3: TGTGCCAGCAGCTTAAGGGCGGGAGGGAGCACAGATACGCAGTATTTT. Full variable domain (remainder filled in from reference TRBV7-3 and TRBJ2-3): GAGVSQTPSNKVTEKGKYVELRCDPISGHTALYWYRQSLGQGPEFLIYFQGTGAADDSGLPNDRFFAVRPEGSVSTLKIQRTERGDSAVYLCASSLRAGGSTDTQYFGPGTRLTVL.

The gene calls are TRBV30 and TRBJ2-3, with TRBD2 matching over 13 bases. Germline assignment: CDR1 GTSNPN and CDR2 SVGIG (reference sequence). CDR3 size: 16 residues. Trimming at V came to 4 bases and at J to 0 bases, leaving 4 bases not matched to a gene. The chain's CDR3 is CAWNPGLAGSTDTQYF. DNA for the CDR3: TGTGCCTGGAACCCGGGACTAGCGGGAAGCACAGATACGCAGTATTTT. The full variable domain, rest sourced from reference TRBV30 and TRBJ2-3, is SQTIHQWPATLVQPVGSPLSLECTVEGTSNPNLYWYRQAAGRGLQLLFYSVGIGQISSEVPQNLSASRPQDRQFILSSKKLLLSDSGFYLCAWNPGLAGSTDTQYFGPGTRLTVL.

Of note for this clone: At the DNA level, this CDR3 is encoded by other sequences in the same sample as well. The CDR3 protein is CASRRTSNYNEQFF. The CDR3 DNA reads as TGTGCCAGTCGACGGACTAGTAACTACAATGAGCAGTTCTTC. V usage is TRBV19 and J usage is TRBJ2-1, with 7 bases fitting TRBD2. The J segment lost 3 bases and the V segment lost 8 bases, leaving 7 bases of the junction unmatched. In germline, CDR1 is LNHDA, CDR2 SQIVND (reference sequence). CDR3 length: 14 amino acids.

The chain combines TRBV4-2 with TRBJ2-5; 10 bases fit TRBD2. Per germline, CDR1 LGHNA and CDR2 YNFKEQ. V shed 3 bases and J 5 bases; nucleotides not matched to a gene: 12. There are 17 residues in the CDR3. CDR3 nucleotide sequence: TGTGCCAGCAGCCACACTATCAAAGCGGGAGGGCCGGAGACCCAGTACTTC. This gives the protein CASSHTIKAGGPETQYF.